The clone carrying this T cell receptor (beta chain) was observed many times. The data are from a study of T-cell reconstitution after alpha-beta-depleted transplantation in children. The CDR3 sequence is 14 residues long. V gave up 0 bases and J gave up 6 bases; unmatched junction bases: 7. The germline CDR1 and CDR2 sequences are SQVTM and ANQGSEA. Preparing the TCRbeta library involved the use of unique molecular identifiers. TCRdb independently ran MiXCR on the PCR reads; one entry per CDR3 protein. This sample carries some 200,000 distinct CDR3 sequences, roughly 15% of them seen once, and the ten largest clones take around 13%.

This chain joins TRBV29-1 and TRBJ2-7; 8 bases agree with TRBD2. Sequencing was performed on PBMCs from the stem cell graft donor, taken from the stem cell graft. The receptor was isolated from a human donor who donated a stem cell graft to a child with acute lymphoblastic leukemia. The CDR3 loop is CSVEEEAGGGEQYF. The CDR3 bases are TGCAGCGTTGAAGAGGAGGCGGGAGGAGGCGAGCAGTACTTC.